The sequence of this TCR beta chain was determined in a study of T cell repertoires in cytomegalovirus infection. Study information: It was the public TCR beta signatures that indicated both CMV infection and matching HLA type.

General study findings and limits: Ex vivo responses were dominated by HLA-C-restricted CMV-specific TCR beta clonotypes. CMV carriers having the relevant HLA were flagged by cumulative public TCR beta family frequency.

This clonotype has at least ten counts. Its antigen is as yet unknown. This CDR3 has 18 residues. V dropped 5 bases and J dropped 0 bases, with 17 bases sitting between them. CDR1 is SGHTA and CDR2 is FQGNSA in the germline V gene. TCRdb re-called the reads with MiXCR, one entry per CDR3 protein. The sample includes about 400,000 distinct CDR3 sequences, less than 20% seen only once; the top ten take roughly 9%. The receptor was isolated from a human donor in good health (CMV status not recorded). Some clones in this sample may be carry-over from other donors' samples. Sequenced sample: PBMCs. This rearrangement joins TRBV7-2 to TRBJ2-6; D is unresolved. The CDR3 reads CASSTTAAQHSGANVLTF. CDR3 nucleotide sequence: TGTGCCAGCAGCACTACAGCAGCCCAGCACTCTGGGGCCAACGTCCTGACTTTC.